This T cell receptor (beta chain) comes out of a study of blood T cells in healthy people across ages. For the second PCR, which ran for roughly 6 to 12 cycles, a sample-barcoded 5' primer and a J-beta primer mix were used. TCRdb re-analysed the 5' RACE reads in MiXCR, keeping a single row per CDR3 protein. Counted here are roughly 930,000 distinct CDR3 sequences, approximately 49% occurring once; the ten biggest clones make up roughly 13%. The CDR3 has 14 amino acids. The J segment lost 5 bases and the V segment lost 1 base, leaving 3 bases of the junction unmatched. Germline V gene lookup returns CDR1 SGHRS and CDR2 YFSETQ.

The source material was blood. The sequence was collected from a man aged 25 to 45 in good health. The chain employs TRBV5-1 and TRBJ1-5; 7 nucleotides line up with TRBD1. In DNA, the CDR3 is TGCGCCAGCAGCTTGCTCCAGGGGGATCAGCCCCAGCATTTT. Its protein is CASSLLQGDQPQHF.